The TCR beta chain under discussion was sequenced for a study of blood T cell repertoires in COVID-19. Study information: T cells, B-cell-depleted T cells, or PBMCs provided the cDNA or gDNA that served as material.

Produced via immunoSEQ multiplex PCR; TCRdb's table is partial and in-frame only. Altogether more than 150,000 clones are present, over 75% being singletons, with the ten largest covering around 2.3%. This clone was observed a few times. CDR3 length: 15 residues. Looked up from germline, CDR1 is SEHNR and CDR2 is FQNEAQ (reference sequence). The ends lost 3 bases at V and 3 bases at J; junction bases unmatched: 3. The TCR originated in a man aged 35 to 55 with active or convalescent COVID-19. This chain joins TRBV7-9 and TRBJ2-3; 10 bases match TRBD2. The source material was peripheral blood. The CDR3 DNA sequence: TGTGCCAGCAGCTTTGGACTAGCGGAAACAGATACGCAGTATTTT. As protein: CASSFGLAETDTQYF.